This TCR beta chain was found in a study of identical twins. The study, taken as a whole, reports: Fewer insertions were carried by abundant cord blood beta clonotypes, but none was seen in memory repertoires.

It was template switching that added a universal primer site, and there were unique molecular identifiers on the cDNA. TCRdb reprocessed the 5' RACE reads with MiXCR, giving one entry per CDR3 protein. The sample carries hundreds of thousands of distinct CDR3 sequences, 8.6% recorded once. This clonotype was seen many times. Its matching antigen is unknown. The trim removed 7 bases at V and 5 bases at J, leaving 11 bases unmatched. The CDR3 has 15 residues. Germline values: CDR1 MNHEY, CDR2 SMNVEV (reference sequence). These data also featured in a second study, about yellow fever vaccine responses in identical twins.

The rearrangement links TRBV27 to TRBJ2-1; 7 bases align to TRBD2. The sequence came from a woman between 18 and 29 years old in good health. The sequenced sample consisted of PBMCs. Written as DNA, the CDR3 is TGTGCCAGCACTATTAATAAGGGACTACACAATGAGCAGTTCTTC. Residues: CASTINKGLHNEQFF.